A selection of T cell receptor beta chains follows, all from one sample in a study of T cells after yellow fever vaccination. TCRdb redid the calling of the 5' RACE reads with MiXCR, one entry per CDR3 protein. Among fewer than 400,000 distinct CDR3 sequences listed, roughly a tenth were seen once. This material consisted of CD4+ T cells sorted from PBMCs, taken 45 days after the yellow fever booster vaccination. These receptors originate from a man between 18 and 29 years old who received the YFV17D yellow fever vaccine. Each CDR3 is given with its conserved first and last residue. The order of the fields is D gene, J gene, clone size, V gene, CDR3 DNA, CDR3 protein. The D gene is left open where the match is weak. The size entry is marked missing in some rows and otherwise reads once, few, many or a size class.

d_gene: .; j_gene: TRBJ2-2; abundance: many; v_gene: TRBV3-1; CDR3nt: TGTGCCAGTTCACAGTCCGGGGGCACCGGGGAGCTGTTTTTT; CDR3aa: CASSQSGGTGELFF
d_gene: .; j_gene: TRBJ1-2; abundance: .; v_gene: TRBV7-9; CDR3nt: TGTGCCAGCAGCTTAGAAGGGGGGAACAGCTATGGCTACACCTTC; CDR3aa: CASSLEGGNSYGYTF
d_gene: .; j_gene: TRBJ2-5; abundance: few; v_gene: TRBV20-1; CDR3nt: TGCAGTGCCCTTGATAAGTACCAAGAGACCCAGTACTTC; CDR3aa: CSALDKYQETQYF
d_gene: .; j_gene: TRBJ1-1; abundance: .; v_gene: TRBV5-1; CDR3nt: TGCGCCAGCAGCTTGGAAATGAACACTGAAGCTTTCTTT; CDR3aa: CASSLEMNTEAFF
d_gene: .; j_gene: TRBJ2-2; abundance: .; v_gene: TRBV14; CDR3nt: TGTGCCAGCAGCCAAGACGAGGAGCTGTTTTTT; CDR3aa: CASSQDEELFF
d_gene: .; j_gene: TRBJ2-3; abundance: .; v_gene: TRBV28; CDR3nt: TGTGCCAGCAGGATGGCGGGAGATACGCAGTATTTT; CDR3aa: CASRMAGDTQYF
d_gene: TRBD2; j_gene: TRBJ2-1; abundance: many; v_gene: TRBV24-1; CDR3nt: TGTGCCACCAGTGGCAATAGCGGGGGAGACTACAATGAGCAGTTCTTC; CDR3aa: CATSGNSGGDYNEQFF
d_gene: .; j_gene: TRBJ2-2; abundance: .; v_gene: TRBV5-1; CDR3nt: TGCGCCAGCAGCGAAGCGAACACCGGGGAGCTGTTTTTT; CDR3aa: CASSEANTGELFF
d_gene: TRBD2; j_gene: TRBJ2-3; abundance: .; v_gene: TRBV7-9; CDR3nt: TGTGCCAGCAGCTTAAGTGGACTAGTAACAGATACGCAGTATTTT; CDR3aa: CASSLSGLVTDTQYF
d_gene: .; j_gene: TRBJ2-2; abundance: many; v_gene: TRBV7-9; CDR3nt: TGTGCCAGCAACCGGGGGCCGGGGAGGACCGGGGAGCTGTTTTTT; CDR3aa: CASNRGPGRTGELFF
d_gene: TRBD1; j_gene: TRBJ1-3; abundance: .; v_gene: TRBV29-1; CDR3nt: TGCAGCGGACAGGGGGCTGGAAACACCATATATTTT; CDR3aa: CSGQGAGNTIYF
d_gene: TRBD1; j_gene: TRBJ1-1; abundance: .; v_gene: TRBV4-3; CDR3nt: TGCGCCAGCAGCCAAGTAGGGGGCCGACGGCAGAACACTGAAGCTTTCTTT; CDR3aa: CASSQVGGRRQNTEAFF
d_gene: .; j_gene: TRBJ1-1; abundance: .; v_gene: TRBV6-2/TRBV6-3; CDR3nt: TGTGCCAGCAGTTACTCTAAGGGCAGTTACACTGAAGCTTTCTTT; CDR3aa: CASSYSKGSYTEAFF
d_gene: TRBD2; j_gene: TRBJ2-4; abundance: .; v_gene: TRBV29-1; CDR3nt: TGCAGCGTTGACAAGCGGGGGACGGACATTCAGTACTTC; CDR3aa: CSVDKRGTDIQYF
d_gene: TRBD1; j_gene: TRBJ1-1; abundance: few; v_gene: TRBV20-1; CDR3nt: TGCAGTGCTCTCCTTAAGACAGGGGTCACTGAAGCTTTCTTT; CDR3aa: CSALLKTGVTEAFF
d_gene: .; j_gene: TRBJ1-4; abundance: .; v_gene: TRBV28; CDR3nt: TGTGCCAGCAGTTTAATAGGAGTGGGTGAAAAACTGTTTTTT; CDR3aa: CASSLIGVGEKLFF
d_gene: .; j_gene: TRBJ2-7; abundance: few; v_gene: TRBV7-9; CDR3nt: TGTGCCAGCAGCTTTGGGCAGGGGATAGGAGAGCAGTACTTC; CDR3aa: CASSFGQGIGEQYF